One and the same sample provided the 5 T cell receptor beta chains below, sequenced in a study of blood T cell repertoires in COVID-19. Some clones are missing from TCRdb's copy, which holds only in-frame ones; the method was immunoSEQ multiplex PCR. The table lists under 200,000 clones, about 86% of them singletons. What was sequenced was peripheral blood. These receptors were collected from a woman aged 70-85 years who had recovered from COVID-19.

This clone was detected once. This rearrangement joins TRBV10-1 to TRBJ1-1; 8 nucleotides line up with TRBD1. With 7 bases clipped from V and 6 bases from J, the junction kept 1 base outside the gene matches. CDR3 length: 11 amino acids. From germline, CDR1 is WNHNN and CDR2 SYGVQD (reference sequence). The DNA for the CDR3 is TGCGCCAGCATGGACAGGGCTGAAGCTTTCTTT. Amino acid sequence: CASMDRAEAFF.

This chain connects TRBV28 to TRBJ2-1; D is unclear. The CDR3 is made up of 10 amino acids. The V end lost 11 bases, the J end lost 5 bases, and 7 bases lay between the germline ends. In germline, CDR1 is MDHEN, CDR2 SYDVKM. As DNA, the CDR3 is TGTGCCGGCGGTAACAATGAGCAGTTCTTC. Protein product: CAGGNNEQFF.

The chain couples TRBV21-1 to TRBJ1-2; the table's D call of TRBD1 was not tested on the DNA. TRBV21-1 is assigned pseudogene status. This CDR3 has 14 amino acids. Here the CDR3 DNA reads TGTGCCAGCAGCCCCCCCCCAGTACCCTATGGCTACACCTTC. This sequence encodes CASSPPPVPYGYTF.

The rearrangement links TRBV12-5 to TRBJ1-5; D gene unclear. Germline loops: CDR1 LGHNT, CDR2 FRNRAP. The CDR3 contains 14 residues. The V end lost 0 bases, the J end lost 2 bases, and 5 bases lay between the germline ends. The CDR3 nucleotides are TGTGCTAGTGGTTTGGTGGGCCGCAATCAGCCCCAGCATTTT. Amino acid sequence: CASGLVGRNQPQHF.

The V and J genes are TRBV2 and TRBJ1-6; TRBD1 is a possible D gene (5 bases). This CDR3 has 13 amino acids. Between the trimmed V and J ends, which lost 6 bases and 10 bases, there was a span of 13 bases. Germline V lookup: CDR1 SNHLY, CDR2 FYNNEI. The CDR3 reads CASRGEGMSPLHF. As DNA, the CDR3 is TGTGCCAGCAGGGGGGAGGGAATGTCACCCCTCCACTTT.